These 17 T cell receptor beta chains share one sample of origin, sequenced in a study of blood T cell repertoires in COVID-19. Here immunoSEQ multiplex PCR was the method, and the copy in TCRdb shows in-frame clones only, minus some. The data contain roughly 230,000 clones, about 85% of them singletons. Sequences were obtained from peripheral blood. Every receptor here comes from a man aged 35-49 years with acute or convalescent COVID-19.

V usage is TRBV2 and J usage is TRBJ1-2; D call uncertain. CDR1 and CDR2 from the germline V gene are SNHLY and FYNNEI. Trimming removed 4 bases at V and 1 base at J, with 7 bases between. The CDR3 is 13 amino acids. In DNA, the CDR3 is TGTGCCAGCAGTGGGGAGGGTAACTATGGCTACACCTTC. Its protein is CASSGEGNYGYTF.

This chain uses TRBV5-1 with TRBJ2-3; the D gene is possibly TRBD2 (7 bases). This CDR3 region has 16 residues. Germline lookup yields CDR1 SGHRS and CDR2 YFSETQ. The germline V and J ends were trimmed by 0 bases and 4 bases, with 15 bases remaining between them. The CDR3 region has the DNA TGCGCCAGCAGCTTGGGGTCGGGGGGCAAGGCAGATACGCAGTATTTT. It yields the protein CASSLGSGGKADTQYF. Supplemented by reference TRBV5-1 and TRBJ2-3, the full variable domain reads KAGVTQTPRYLIKTRGQQVTLSCSPISGHRSVSWYQQTPGQGLQFLFEYFSETQRNKGNFPGRFSGRQFSNSRSEMNVSTLELGDSALYLCASSLGSGGKADTQYFGPGTRLTVL.

In the case of this clone: The same CDR3 also results from other DNA sequences found in this sample. The chain combines TRBV5-4 with TRBJ1-6, with TRBD1 as a possible D gene (6 bases). This CDR3 contains 14 residues. Germline V CDR1 and CDR2: SGHNT, YYREEE (reference sequence). Trimming left V 0 bases short and J 6 bases short, with 7 bases between. The CDR3 region is CASSLEQGNSPLHF. For the CDR3, the DNA is TGTGCCAGCAGCTTGGAACAGGGTAATTCACCCCTCCACTTT.

J is TRBJ1-1 and V is TRBV6-5; D is possibly TRBD1 (5 bases). The ends were cut back, 10 bases at V and 5 bases at J, with 8 bases in the middle. The length of the CDR3 is 10 residues. CDR1 MNHEY and CDR2 SVGAGI come from the germline V gene. CDR3 loop: CAMGGTEAFF. The CDR3 nucleotides are TGTGCCATGGGGGGGACTGAAGCTTTCTTT.

This clone is a singleton in its sample. The CDR3 here is CASKVQGTYGYTF. In DNA, the CDR3 is TGTGCCAGTAAGGTACAGGGAACCTATGGCTACACCTTC. This chain joins TRBV19 and TRBJ1-2; D is perhaps TRBD1 (6 bases). The CDR3 sequence is 13 residues long. With 7 bases removed from V and 4 bases from J, the gap between germline ends came to 13 bases. The V gene's germline CDR1 is LNHDA and CDR2 SQIVND (reference sequence).

This clone has only a few counts. The chain joins TRBV6-2 or TRBV6-3 to TRBJ1-5; no clear D. The germline CDR1 and CDR2 sequences are MNHEY and SVGEGT. The CDR3 is 13 residues long. Between the trimmed V and J ends, which lost 2 bases and 7 bases, there was a span of 9 bases. The CDR3 DNA sequence: TGTGCCAGCAGTTACGAAGGAGGACAGCCCCAGCATTTT. Amino acids: CASSYEGGQPQHF.

This clone showed up just once. The chain joins TRBV9 to TRBJ1-1, with D possibly matching TRBD1 (5 bases). CDR1 and CDR2 (germline): SGDLS, YYNGEE. V dropped 0 bases and J dropped 4 bases, with 28 bases sitting between them. The CDR3 covers 20 residues. CDR3: CASSVEGRGGVPSSGTEAFF. The CDR3, as DNA: TGTGCCAGCAGCGTAGAGGGACGCGGGGGGGTCCCCTCTTCGGGCACTGAAGCTTTCTTT.

V is TRBV10-3 and J is TRBJ1-5, with a tentative D call TRBD1 (5 bases). V was clipped by 2 bases and J by 7 bases, with 12 bases between them. This CDR3 region has 14 residues. Germline CDR1 reads ENHRY; CDR2 reads SYGVKD. The CDR3 bases are TGTGCCATCAGTGAGGGACGGGGGGAACAGCCCCAGCATTTT. The encoded protein is CAISEGRGEQPQHF.

The chain employs TRBV4-1 and TRBJ1-2; D remains ambiguous. The CDR3 has 15 amino acids. The germline V gene has CDR1 MGHRA and CDR2 YSYEKL. V was pared by 4 bases and J by 0 bases, with 12 bases between. The CDR3: CASSPQAAANYGYTF. Here the CDR3 DNA reads TGCGCCAGCAGCCCGCAGGCAGCCGCTAACTATGGCTACACCTTC.

CDR3 coding DNA: TGTGCCAGCACCCTGGACAGGAACAATTCACCCCTCCACTTT. It encodes CASTLDRNNSPLHF. The genes are TRBV2 and TRBJ1-6, with 7 bases aligning to TRBD1. V gave up 7 bases and J gave up 7 bases; unmatched junction bases: 7. The CDR3 is made up of 14 amino acids. In germline, CDR1 is SNHLY, CDR2 FYNNEI. The complete variable domain, with remaining parts taken from reference TRBV2 and TRBJ1-6, reads EPEVTQTPSHQVTQMGQEVILRCVPISNHLYFYWYRQILGQKVEFLVSFYNNEISEKSEIFDDQFSVERPDGSNFTLKIRSTKLEDSAMYFCASTLDRNNSPLHFGNGTRLTVT.

This chain links TRBV10-3 with TRBJ1-5; no reliable D call. CDR3 size: 17 residues. Per germline, CDR1 ENHRY and CDR2 SYGVKD. Trimming removed 4 bases at V and 3 bases at J, with 19 bases between. The CDR3 loop reads CAISGGEEGRNNQPQHF. The CDR3 DNA follows: TGTGCCATCAGTGGGGGAGAGGAGGGCAGGAACAATCAGCCCCAGCATTTT.

The chain has TRBV7-3 and TRBJ2-3, with 7 bases identical to TRBD1. Trimming took 5 bases from V and 0 from J; bases not matched to a gene: 5. The CDR3 sequence is 15 residues long. Germline CDR1 reads SGHTA; CDR2 reads FQGTGA. CDR3 nucleotides: TGTGCCAGCAGCAGAGAGGGGGCAAGCACAGATACGCAGTATTTT. This sequence encodes CASSREGASTDTQYF.

This chain joins TRBV5-1 and TRBJ1-1, with TRBD1 matching 8 bases. The germline V gene has CDR1 SGHRS and CDR2 YFSETQ. The CDR3 is 15 amino acids. With V trimmed by 0 bases and J by 4 bases, 5 bases remained unmatched. The CDR3 DNA sequence: TGCGCCAGCAGCTTGGTGACAGGGGAAGGCACTGAAGCTTTCTTT. Its protein product is CASSLVTGEGTEAFF.

This clone was found once. The genes are TRBV9 and TRBJ2-3; D perhaps matches TRBD2 (6 bases). This CDR3 comprises 16 residues. The germline V and J ends were trimmed by 3 bases and 5 bases, with 19 bases remaining between them. CDR1 and CDR2 from the germline V gene are SGDLS and YYNGEE. CDR3 protein: CASSAFGGTPRDTQYF. The CDR3 bases are TGTGCCAGCAGCGCATTTGGCGGGACCCCTAGAGATACGCAGTATTTT.

V usage is TRBV25-1 and J usage is TRBJ2-7, with D perhaps matching TRBD1 (6 bases). This CDR3 has 12 amino acids. Germline CDR1 MGHDK, CDR2 SYGVNS. V was cut by 4 bases and J by 5 bases, with 9 bases left in between. The CDR3 region has the DNA TGTGCCAGCAGTGCTTCAGGGGACGAGCAGTACTTC. Translating it yields CASSASGDEQYF.

V usage is TRBV7-2 and J usage is TRBJ1-2; TRBD1 is a possible D gene (5 bases). This CDR3 has 14 residues. V was clipped by 3 bases and J by 6 bases, with 14 bases between them. The germline CDR1 and CDR2 sequences are SGHTA and FQGNSA. For the CDR3, the DNA is TGTGCCAGCAGCTTCGTCGGAGGGGCGGATGGCTACACCTTC. Residues: CASSFVGGADGYTF. Complete variable domain (other parts from reference TRBV7-2 and TRBJ1-2): GAGVSQSPSNKVTEKGKDVELRCDPISGHTALYWYRQSLGQGLEFLIYFQGNSAPDKSGLPSDRFSAERTGGSVSTLTIQRTQQEDSAVYLCASSFVGGADGYTFGSGTRLTVV.

The gene calls are TRBV4-1 and TRBJ2-3; 8 nucleotides line up with TRBD2. This CDR3 is 17 amino acids long. Germline V gene data show CDR1 as MGHRA and CDR2 as YSYEKL. J lost 6 bases, V lost 1 base, and 12 bases had no gene match. Written as DNA, the CDR3 is TGCGCCAGCAGCCAAGGCCTGGCGGGGGGCCTGGAGGATACGCAGTATTTT. This sequence encodes CASSQGLAGGLEDTQYF.